A single sample is the source of the 8 T cell receptor beta chains below, sequenced in a study of blood T cells in healthy people across ages. Combining a sample-barcoded 5' primer with a J-beta primer mix, a second PCR ran for roughly 7 to 11 cycles. TCRdb reprocessed the 5' RACE reads with MiXCR, giving one entry per CDR3 protein. The sample shows more than 750,000 distinct CDR3 sequences, about 28% of them seen only once. These records were also assigned to another study, of T cells of mothers and their children.

What was sequenced was blood. The receptors originated from a woman in her 40s in good health.

V usage is TRBV28 and J usage is TRBJ2-1; D is undetermined. The CDR3 length is 11 residues. The germline gives CDR1 MDHEN, CDR2 SYDVKM. Here the CDR3 reads CATASYNEQFF. The CDR3, as DNA: TGTGCTACCGCCTCCTACAATGAGCAGTTCTTC.

This clonotype was counted many times. J is TRBJ2-7 and V is TRBV5-6; 9 bases agree with TRBD1. Germline CDR1 and CDR2: SGHDT and YYEEEE. The junction had 9 bases not matched to a gene; V was cut back by 4 bases and J by 4 bases. This CDR3 region has 15 residues. CDR3 sequence: CASSPLRDRAYEQYF. The CDR3 DNA reads as TGTGCCAGCAGCCCTCTCCGGGACAGGGCATACGAGCAGTACTTC.

In this sample, this clonotype turned up many times. This rearrangement joins TRBV19 to TRBJ2-1; 8 bases are shared with TRBD2. Germline CDR1 reads LNHDA; CDR2 reads SQIVND (reference sequence). The CDR3 contains 15 residues. With V trimmed by 9 bases and J by 0 bases, 7 bases remained unmatched. The CDR3 reads CASSIAGSSYNEQFF. CDR3 nucleotides: TGTGCCAGCAGCATAGCGGGGAGCTCCTACAATGAGCAGTTCTTC. Variable domain in full (rest from reference TRBV19 and TRBJ2-1): DGGITQSPKYLFRKEGQNVTLSCEQNLNHDAMYWYRQDPGQGLRLIYYSQIVNDFQKGDIAEGYSVSREKKESFPLTVTSAQKNPTAFYLCASSIAGSSYNEQFFGPGTRLTVL.

J is TRBJ1-1 and V is TRBV12-3 or TRBV12-4; no definite D call. The CDR3 spans 14 residues. Trimming shortened V by 3 bases and J by 7 bases, and 15 bases separated the two germline ends. In DNA, the CDR3 is TGTGCCAGCAGTTTCGGCAGGCAAGCCAGTGAAGCTTTCTTT. It yields the protein CASSFGRQASEAFF.

Only a few counts were recorded for this clonotype. V usage is TRBV3-1 and J usage is TRBJ2-7, with a possible D match to TRBD1 (6 bases). Germline CDR1 is LGHDT and CDR2 is YNNKEL (reference sequence). CDR3 size: 15 residues. The V and J ends lost 5 bases and 2 bases respectively, with 16 bases between them. The CDR3 DNA reads as TGTGCCAGCAGCGAAGCCGCCTCAGGGGCCTACGAGCAGTACTTC. It specifies CASSEAASGAYEQYF.

This clonotype was picked up a small number of times. CDR3: CASSLGTAQSFTDTQYF. CDR3 nucleotides: TGTGCCAGCAGCTTAGGGACAGCTCAGTCCTTCACAGATACGCAGTATTTT. The V and J genes are TRBV7-9 and TRBJ2-3, with D possibly being TRBD1 (6 bases). The CDR3 extends over 17 amino acids. Trimming took 1 base from V and 2 from J, leaving 16 bases between them. Germline values: CDR1 SEHNR, CDR2 FQNEAQ (reference sequence).

This clonotype has only a few counts. V usage is TRBV18 and J usage is TRBJ1-1; D ambiguous. This CDR3 has 13 residues. Germline CDR1 KGHSH, CDR2 LQKENI. The V end lost 3 bases, the J end lost 5 bases, and 10 bases lay between the germline ends. The CDR3, as DNA: TGTGCCAGCTCACCGGCAGCCCAGACTGAAGCTTTCTTT. Translating it yields CASSPAAQTEAFF.

This clonotype has more than one count but fewer than ten. The genes are TRBV5-1 and TRBJ2-2; D is perhaps TRBD1 or TRBD2 (5 bases each). The CDR3 totals 14 residues. V shed 2 bases and J shed 7 bases, with 12 bases lying between them. Looked up from germline, CDR1 is SGHRS and CDR2 is YFSETQ. CDR3 amino acids: CASSFSGTDGELFF. The CDR3 DNA sequence: TGCGCCAGCAGCTTTTCCGGGACCGACGGGGAGCTGTTTTTT.